The 28 T cell receptor beta chains in this list originate from one sample, sequenced in a study of cytomegalovirus exposure and HLA in healthy donors. Researchers ran the PCR with 60 Vbeta and 13 Jbeta primers. Measured with immunoSEQ multiplex PCR; TCRdb has only the in-frame clones, and not every one. The profile shows about 93,000 clones, around 81% of them singletons. The sequencing input was PBMCs. All receptors come from a man between 25 and 39 years old in good health and CMV-seronegative.

V is TRBV5-1 and J is TRBJ1-3; D may be TRBD1 (5 bases). Germline V CDR1 and CDR2: SGHRS, YFSETQ. The germline V and J ends were trimmed by 2 bases and 0 bases, with 6 bases remaining between them. The CDR3 has 14 residues. The CDR3, as DNA: TGCGCCAGCAGCTTACAGGCCTCTGGAAACACCATATATTTT. Protein: CASSLQASGNTIYF.

The V call is TRBV7-2, the J call TRBJ1-1; the D is unclear. Trimming removed 5 bases at V and 0 bases at J, with 7 bases between. The CDR3 spans 13 residues. Germline assignment: CDR1 SGHTA and CDR2 FQGNSA. This chain's CDR3 is CASSPQMNTEAFF. For the CDR3, the DNA is TGTGCCAGCAGCCCACAAATGAACACTGAAGCTTTCTTT. Full variable domain (outside the CDR3, taken from reference TRBV7-2 and TRBJ1-1): GAGVSQSPSNKVTEKGKDVELRCDPISGHTALYWYRQSLGQGLEFLIYFQGNSAPDKSGLPSDRFSAERTGGSVSTLTIQRTQQEDSAVYLCASSPQMNTEAFFGQGTRLTVV.

V gene TRBV5-1 combines with J gene TRBJ2-3; D perhaps matches TRBD2 (7 bases). The germline V gene has CDR1 SGHRS and CDR2 YFSETQ. The CDR3 is 16 amino acids. Trimming cost V 1 base and J 1 base, with 13 bases left between them. For the CDR3, the DNA is TGCGCCAGCAGCTTGAGTGTCGGGGGGCGCACAGATACGCAGTATTTT. Translating gives CASSLSVGGRTDTQYF.

V usage is TRBV19 and J usage is TRBJ2-1, with 9 bases matching TRBD2. The V gene's germline CDR1 is LNHDA and CDR2 SQIVND (reference sequence). Trimming removed 2 bases from V and 9 bases from J; junction bases left unmatched: 2. This CDR3 comprises 13 residues. The CDR3 is CASSIMREGEQFF. As DNA, the CDR3 is TGTGCCAGTAGTATAATGCGGGAGGGTGAGCAGTTCTTC.

Notes on this clone: At one of its ends the junction is not consistent with the germline gene, which may arise from a read error. This same CDR3 is encoded by further DNA sequences in the sample. The chain combines TRBV14 with TRBJ1-6, with D perhaps TRBD1 (6 bases). Germline V lookup: CDR1 SGHDN, CDR2 FVKESK. This CDR3 has 15 residues. The CDR3 nucleotides read TGTGCCAGCAGCCAGCACACAGGGTCGAATTCACCCCTCCACTTC. Translation gives CASSQHTGSNSPLHF.

The chain combines TRBV6-5 with TRBJ2-1, with TRBD2 matching 8 bases. CDR1 MNHEY and CDR2 SVGAGI come from the germline V gene. Losses at the gene ends were 7 bases for V and 7 bases for J; bases not matched to a gene: 9. The CDR3 has 14 residues. The CDR3, as DNA: TGTGCCAGCAATCCTGTCGGGAGGGCGAATGAGCAGTTCTTC. Translating it yields CASNPVGRANEQFF.

This chain joins TRBV9 and TRBJ2-4; possibly TRBD1 for D (5 bases). Germline CDR1 is SGDLS and CDR2 is YYNGEE. The V end was cut by 3 bases, the J end by 7 bases, with 14 bases between. The CDR3 has 14 amino acids. CDR3 sequence reads: CASSGTQGSNIQYF. The CDR3 DNA sequence: TGTGCCAGCAGCGGTACCCAGGGTAGCAACATTCAGTACTTC.

This clone was detected only a few times. V is TRBV6-1 and J is TRBJ2-1; TRBD1 matches 8 bases. Unmatched junction bases numbered 0, after V lost 6 bases and J lost 2 bases. Per germline, CDR1 MNHNS and CDR2 SASEGT. This CDR3 is built from 13 residues. CDR3 sequence reads: CASRGQAYNEQFF. Here the CDR3 DNA reads TGTGCCAGCAGGGGACAGGCCTACAATGAGCAGTTCTTC.

This chain connects TRBV9 to TRBJ2-5; the D gene is possibly TRBD2 (6 bases). Germline lookup yields CDR1 SGDLS and CDR2 YYNGEE. There are 15 residues in the CDR3. V was trimmed by 3 bases and J by 1 base, leaving 13 bases between them. The CDR3 coding sequence is TGTGCCAGCAGCGATGGTCAGGGACTCCAAGAGACCCAGTACTTC. This gives the protein CASSDGQGLQETQYF.

V is TRBV5-4 and J is TRBJ1-1; TRBD1 might be the D (5 bases). In germline, CDR1 is SGHNT, CDR2 YYREEE (reference sequence). This CDR3 is built from 14 residues. Trimming left V 1 base short and J 5 bases short, with 12 bases between. CDR3 bases: TGTGCCAGCAGCTTGAGTCAGGGAGGGACTGAAGCTTTCTTT. Protein: CASSLSQGGTEAFF.

Concerning this clone: Relative to the germline gene, one junction end is altered; a read error may explain this. Different DNA sequences within this sample yield the same CDR3. The chain is built from TRBV27 and TRBJ1-1; 7 bases line up with TRBD1. Germline V gene sequence: CDR1 MNHEY, CDR2 SMNVEV (reference sequence). The CDR3 length is 14 residues. The CDR3 bases are TGTGCCAGCAGTGTGGGACAGCTTAACACTGAGGCTTTCTTT. As protein: CASSVGQLNTEAFF.

The chain couples TRBV9 to TRBJ1-2; tentatively, D is TRBD1 (6 bases). The CDR3 is 15 amino acids. Trimming stripped 4 bases from V and 5 bases from J, with 18 bases between. The germline V gene encodes CDR1 SGDLS and CDR2 YYNGEE. This chain's CDR3 is CASSSQTGSRYGYTF. Written as DNA, the CDR3 is TGTGCCAGCAGCTCCCAAACAGGGAGTAGGTATGGCTACACCTTC.

V usage is TRBV7-2 and J usage is TRBJ1-4, with a weak D call TRBD1 (6 bases). The CDR3 loop spans 13 amino acids. Germline lookup yields CDR1 SGHTA and CDR2 FQGNSA. V was shortened by 6 bases and J by 10 bases, with 15 bases between the two germline ends. The CDR3 DNA follows: TGTGCCAGCAGAGCAGCAGGGGAGGGAAAACTGTTTTTT. This gives the protein CASRAAGEGKLFF.

This chain joins TRBV29-1 and TRBJ2-7; TRBD1 matches at 7 bases. The CDR3 length is 13 residues. Germline V gives CDR1 SQVTM, CDR2 ANQGSEA. CDR3 in DNA: TGCACCGCCTCGTCAGGGGGTTCCTACGAGCAGTACGTC. Its protein product is CTASSGGSYEQYV.

V usage is TRBV5-4 and J usage is TRBJ2-1, with 8 nucleotides matching TRBD1. Germline loops: CDR1 SGHNT, CDR2 YYREEE (reference sequence). The CDR3 runs to 15 residues. V trimming: 1 base; J trimming: 4 bases; junction bases outside the gene matches: 4. CDR3 region: CASSLRGQGYNEQFF. CDR3 sequence (DNA): TGTGCCAGCAGCTTGAGAGGACAGGGATACAATGAGCAGTTCTTC.

The gene calls are TRBV7-8 and TRBJ1-1; D perhaps matches TRBD1 (5 bases). Trimming shortened V by 3 bases and J by 5 bases, and 13 bases separated the two germline ends. This CDR3 contains 14 residues. Germline CDR1 SGHVS, CDR2 FQNEAQ. Here the CDR3 DNA reads TGTGCCAGCAGCTTCGGGCAGGGTAGAACTGAAGCTTTCTTT. It is translated as CASSFGQGRTEAFF.

V gene TRBV7-6 combines with J gene TRBJ1-5; D is possibly TRBD1 (5 bases). V dropped 5 bases and J dropped 9 bases, with 14 bases sitting between them. The germline V gene has CDR1 SGHVS and CDR2 FNYEAQ. The CDR3 contains 13 residues. CDR3 sequence reads: CASSRVGDRPQHF. The CDR3 nucleotides read TGTGCCAGCAGCCGGGTAGGGGATCGGCCCCAGCATTTT.

The rearrangement links TRBV4-1 to TRBJ2-2; D unresolved. This CDR3 has 15 amino acids. Trimming took 1 base from V and 0 from J, leaving 6 bases between them. Germline V gives CDR1 MGHRA, CDR2 YSYEKL. The CDR3 DNA is TGCGCCAGCAGCCAAGGCCAGACGAACACCGGGGAGCTGTTTTTT. Its protein is CASSQGQTNTGELFF.

The rearrangement uses TRBV6-5 and TRBJ1-2, with no clear D. The CDR3 has 14 residues. The V end lost 6 bases, the J end lost 0 bases, and 11 bases lay between the germline ends. The V gene's germline CDR1 is MNHEY and CDR2 SVGAGI. The CDR3 bases are TGTGCCAGCAGGGGAGACATTACTAACTATGGCTACACCTTC. Translated: CASRGDITNYGYTF.

The table lists this clone with a few counts. The CDR3 protein is CAISEEGQGGEKLFF. The CDR3 DNA sequence: TGTGCCATCAGTGAGGAGGGACAGGGTGGGGAAAAACTGTTTTTT. The V and J genes are TRBV10-3 and TRBJ1-4; 9 positions match TRBD1. The CDR3 loop spans 15 amino acids. Trimming cost V 2 bases and J 8 bases; bases outside gene matches: 6. The germline CDR1 and CDR2 sequences are ENHRY and SYGVKD.

The genes are TRBV11-2 and TRBJ1-2, with unresolved D. Germline CDR1 SGHAT, CDR2 FQNNGV. V lost 1 base to trimming and J lost 8 bases, with 5 bases between them. The CDR3 length is 11 residues. This CDR3 is CASSLVGGYTF. In DNA form, the CDR3 reads TGTGCCAGCAGCTTAGTTGGCGGCTACACCTTC.

The chain recombines TRBV5-1 with TRBJ2-1; 13 bases are shared with TRBD2. Germline CDR1 and CDR2: SGHRS and YFSETQ. V shed 4 bases, J shed 4 bases, and the junction held 2 bases outside the gene matches. The CDR3 runs 15 residues. The CDR3 here is CASSTSGREYNEQFF. For the CDR3, the DNA is TGCGCCAGCAGCACTAGCGGGAGGGAGTACAATGAGCAGTTCTTC.

V is TRBV10-2 and J is TRBJ2-1, with TRBD2 matching over 7 bases. Germline trimming cut 0 bases from V and 8 bases from J; bases unmatched to any gene: 7. The CDR3 covers 15 residues. In germline, CDR1 is WSHSY, CDR2 SAAADI. CDR3 residues: CASSESPRGGDEQFF. As DNA, the CDR3 is TGCGCCAGCAGTGAGTCTCCCCGGGGAGGGGATGAGCAGTTCTTC.

The CDR3 coding sequence is TGTGCCAGCAGCTTAAGGGCAGGGACTCTTGATACCGGGGAGCTGTTTTTT. It specifies CASSLRAGTLDTGELFF. This chain joins TRBV7-9 and TRBJ2-2, with D maybe TRBD2 (6 bases). Germline-derived CDR1 and CDR2 are SEHNR and FQNEAQ (reference sequence). Trimming cost V 2 bases and J 5 bases, with 18 bases left between them. The CDR3 spans 17 residues.

This sequence joins TRBV11-3 and TRBJ1-3; D ambiguous. Trimming took off 2 bases at V and 0 bases at J, with 8 bases between the two ends. The CDR3 is 15 amino acids. The germline CDR1 and CDR2 sequences are SGHNT and YENEEA. The CDR3: CASSLQALSGNTIYF. The CDR3 DNA sequence: TGTGCCAGCAGCTTACAGGCTCTCTCTGGAAACACCATATATTTT.

J is TRBJ1-2 and V is TRBV4-2; weak D call: TRBD1 (5 bases). V was shortened by 1 base and J by 3 bases, with 15 bases between the two germline ends. CDR3 length equals 16 residues. CDR1 LGHNA and CDR2 YNFKEQ come from the germline V gene. CDR3: CASSQGRRGLDYGYTF. The CDR3 DNA is TGTGCCAGCAGCCAAGGTCGGAGGGGTTTGGACTATGGCTACACCTTC.

The rearrangement links TRBV7-6 to TRBJ1-6; TRBD1 might be the D (5 bases). The V end lost 1 base, the J end lost 10 bases, and 11 bases lay between the germline ends. CDR1 is SGHVS and CDR2 is FNYEAQ in the germline V gene. The CDR3 loop spans 14 amino acids. CDR3 region: CASSLERGSSPLHF. The DNA for the CDR3 is TGTGCCAGCAGCTTAGAGCGGGGGAGCTCACCCCTCCACTTT.

Note on this clone: Additional DNA sequences in this sample encode the identical CDR3. J is TRBJ2-5 and V is TRBV2, with D maybe TRBD1 (5 bases). The CDR3 loop spans 13 amino acids. Germline V lookup: CDR1 SNHLY, CDR2 FYNNEI. Trimming removed 9 bases from V and 4 bases from J, with 15 bases in between. The chain's CDR3 is CARSQKRGETQYF. The DNA for the CDR3 is TGTGCCAGAAGCCAGAAAAGGGGAGAGACCCAGTACTTC.